The clone carrying this T cell receptor beta chain has only a few counts. These data originate in a study of blood T cell repertoires in COVID-19. Study-level information: Collection of acute and convalescent COVID-19 samples took place in the United States, Italy and Spain.

Original handling: Reference gene primer amplification gave nucleated cell count estimates. Libraries were prepared by immunoSEQ multiplex PCR; TCRdb keeps only in-frame clonotypes and omits some of them. V and J calls and clone size are those listed in that table; D and trimming were worked out from the DNA. The top ten clones hold approximately 17% of a sample with over 130,000 clones, 60% to 85% of them seen once. The sequenced sample consisted of peripheral blood. The sequence derives from a man aged 45-60 years with acute or convalescent COVID-19.

The CDR3, as DNA: TGTGCCAGCAGCTTAACCCCTAACACAGATACGCAGTATTTT. This codes for CASSLTPNTDTQYF. The J gene is TRBJ2-3, the V gene TRBV7-3; D unclear. The V and J ends lost 0 bases and 2 bases respectively, with 6 bases between them. Germline assignment: CDR1 SGHTA and CDR2 FQGTGA. This CDR3 is built from 14 residues.